These 27 T cell receptor beta chains were sequenced from one sample in a study of beta chain features in type 1 diabetes. Study conclusions and caveats: TCRB CDR3s from Type 1 diabetes patients were moderately but significantly shorter in all four CD4+ subsets.

The entirety of the isolated RNA underwent reverse transcription, so expressed TCRB transcripts were sequenced. Sequencing was performed with immunoSEQ multiplex PCR; in TCRdb, only in-frame clones are kept and a portion is missing. This table holds under 850,000 clones, around 15% found once. No antigen is known for these receptors. Source material: naive CD4+ T cells from blood. The receptors originated from a man between 18 and 35 years old with type 1 diabetes.

The V call is TRBV18, the J call TRBJ2-1; D is possibly TRBD2 (5 bases). Per germline, CDR1 KGHSH and CDR2 LQKENI. The CDR3 extends over 15 amino acids. V was trimmed by 1 base and J by 8 bases, leaving 15 bases between them. CDR3 coding DNA: TGTGCCAGCTCACCACTGTCCTACGGAGGACATGAGCAGTTCTTC. This codes for CASSPLSYGGHEQFF.

This clone was picked up a small number of times. The V and J genes are TRBV30 and TRBJ2-1, with 9 bases matching TRBD1. The CDR3 loop spans 18 amino acids. The J segment lost 4 bases and the V segment lost 0 bases, leaving 13 bases of the junction unmatched. CDR1 is GTSNPN and CDR2 is SVGIG in the germline V gene (reference sequence). The CDR3: CAWSVTGQGLGHYNEQFF. The DNA of the CDR3 is TGTGCCTGGAGTGTAACGGGACAGGGCCTGGGCCATTACAATGAGCAGTTCTTC.

The chain links TRBV5-1 to TRBJ2-7; 12 bases are shared with TRBD2. J was trimmed by 1 base and V by 0 bases; bases with no gene match: 8. The CDR3 sequence is 18 residues long. Germline CDR1 reads SGHRS; CDR2 reads YFSETQ. In DNA, the CDR3 is TGCGCCAGCAGCTTGGAGGCTAGCGGGGGGGCCGAGTCCTACGAGCAGTACTTC. It yields the protein CASSLEASGGAESYEQYF.

This clone was detected only a few times. J is TRBJ2-7 and V is TRBV19; TRBD1 matches 9 bases. The germline V gene encodes CDR1 LNHDA and CDR2 SQIVND (reference sequence). V gave up 5 bases and J gave up 5 bases; unmatched junction bases: 7. The CDR3 extends over 14 amino acids. The CDR3 reads CASSLLQGAHEQYF. As DNA, the CDR3 is TGTGCCAGTAGTCTCTTACAGGGGGCCCACGAGCAGTACTTC. Full variable domain (outside the CDR3, taken from reference TRBV19 and TRBJ2-7): DGGITQSPKYLFRKEGQNVTLSCEQNLNHDAMYWYRQDPGQGLRLIYYSQIVNDFQKGDIAEGYSVSREKKESFPLTVTSAQKNPTAFYLCASSLLQGAHEQYFGPGTRLTVT.

The chain combines TRBV15 with TRBJ1-6; 9 positions match TRBD1. Trimming at V came to 5 bases and at J to 5 bases, leaving 4 bases not matched to a gene. The CDR3 spans 15 residues. The germline gives CDR1 LNHNV, CDR2 YYDKDF (reference sequence). CDR3 bases: TGTGCCACCAGCCCCCGGACAGGGGATAATTCACCCCTCCACTTT. Its protein is CATSPRTGDNSPLHF.

A few counts support this clone. DNA of the CDR3: TGTGCCAGCGGGCCTATCGGAGATACGCAGTATTTT. Its translation is CASGPIGDTQYF. This chain uses TRBV2 with TRBJ2-3; D is uncertain. The V gene lost 8 bases and the J gene lost 5 bases, with 11 bases spanning the gap. Germline CDR1 reads SNHLY; CDR2 reads FYNNEI. The CDR3 extends over 12 amino acids.

This clone was detected a few times. The chain uses TRBV6-1 and TRBJ1-2, with D uncertain. CDR1 is MNHNS, CDR2 SASEGT, per germline. V was trimmed by 5 bases and J by 5 bases, leaving 18 bases between them. CDR3 length: 15 amino acids. The CDR3 DNA follows: TGTGCCAGCAGTACCCTCCGGGCGGGCGCGTATGGCTACACCTTC. Its translation: CASSTLRAGAYGYTF.

This clone was seen a handful of times. This rearrangement joins TRBV30 to TRBJ1-1, with TRBD1 as a possible D gene (5 bases). Trimming took off 2 bases at V and 1 base at J, with 11 bases between the two ends. The CDR3 is 14 amino acids. Germline CDR1 is GTSNPN and CDR2 is SVGIG (reference sequence). CDR3 in amino acids: CAWSPPGRNTEAFF. CDR3 nucleotide sequence: TGTGCCTGGAGTCCTCCAGGGCGGAACACTGAAGCTTTCTTT.

This clone came up a few times. The J gene is TRBJ1-2, the V gene TRBV4-1; no firm D call. The V gene lost 1 base and the J gene lost 4 bases, with 16 bases spanning the gap. The V gene's germline CDR1 is MGHRA and CDR2 YSYEKL. This CDR3 comprises 16 residues. CDR3 nucleotide sequence: TGCGCCAGCAGCCAAGTTACCGGATTACGGATCTATGGCTACACCTTC. Its translation: CASSQVTGLRIYGYTF.

The table lists this clone with a few counts. The CDR3 DNA follows: TGTGCCAGCAGCTGGGAGGCTAGCGACACCGGGGAGCTGTTTTTT. Amino acid sequence: CASSWEASDTGELFF. V is TRBV7-6 and J is TRBJ2-2, with a possible D match to TRBD2 (6 bases). The CDR3 covers 15 residues. CDR1 is SGHVS and CDR2 is FNYEAQ in the germline V gene. Trimming removed 4 bases at V and 3 bases at J, with 12 bases between.

The chain employs TRBV7-8 and TRBJ2-3; weak D call: TRBD1 (5 bases). Germline CDR1 SGHVS, CDR2 FQNEAQ. CDR3 length equals 16 residues. Between the trimmed V and J ends, which lost 1 base and 5 bases, there was a span of 16 bases. In nucleotides, the CDR3 is TGTGCCAGCAGCTTAGGGGGCCGGGCAGTACGAGATACGCAGTATTTT. Protein sequence: CASSLGGRAVRDTQYF. Full variable domain (outside the CDR3, taken from reference TRBV7-8 and TRBJ2-3): GAGVSQSPRYKVAKRGQDVALRCDPISGHVSLFWYQQALGQGPEFLTYFQNEAQLDKSGLPSDRFFAERPEGSVSTLKIQRTQQEDSAVYLCASSLGGRAVRDTQYFGPGTRLTVL.

The CDR3 nucleotides are TGTGCCAGCAGCCAAGAAGTCTCCAGGGCACCCGGGGAGCTGTTTTTT. The encoded protein is CASSQEVSRAPGELFF. The gene calls are TRBV4-2 and TRBJ2-2, with D possibly matching TRBD1 (5 bases). Germline V lookup: CDR1 LGHNA, CDR2 YNFKEQ. Trimming stripped 0 bases from V and 6 bases from J, with 14 bases between. The CDR3 length is 16 residues.

The chain is built from TRBV25-1 and TRBJ1-2, with D possibly matching TRBD1 (6 bases). V was trimmed by 3 bases and J by 3 bases, leaving 23 bases between them. The CDR3 covers 18 residues. The germline gives CDR1 MGHDK, CDR2 SYGVNS. The CDR3 region has the DNA TGTGCCAGCAGTGAGACTTCCGGGACAAGGGAAGCCGACTATGGCTACACCTTC. This sequence encodes CASSETSGTREADYGYTF.

This rearrangement joins TRBV2 to TRBJ1-2; 7 bases fit TRBD1. The CDR3 totals 14 residues. Germline-derived CDR1 and CDR2 are SNHLY and FYNNEI. V lost 4 bases and J lost 4; bases outside the gene matches: 6. The CDR3 spells CASSVRDSSYGYTF. CDR3 nucleotides: TGTGCCAGCAGTGTGCGGGACAGCTCCTATGGCTACACCTTC.

This clone has just a few counts. The V and J genes are TRBV9 and TRBJ1-3, with D perhaps TRBD1 (6 bases). Trimming cost V 3 bases and J 0 bases, with 10 bases left between them. CDR3 length: 15 amino acids. Germline-derived CDR1 and CDR2 are SGDLS and YYNGEE. The CDR3 region is CASSGRGSSGNTIYF. The CDR3 nucleotides read TGTGCCAGCAGCGGCAGGGGAAGCTCTGGAAACACCATATATTTT.

This clone was observed a handful of times. V gene TRBV6-5 combines with J gene TRBJ2-7; possible D gene TRBD1, 6 bases. CDR3 length: 11 amino acids. V was shortened by 8 bases and J by 1 base, with 6 bases between the two germline ends. Germline V CDR1 and CDR2: MNHEY, SVGAGI. In DNA, the CDR3 is TGTGCCAGCGGGACATCCTACGAGCAGTACTTC. Protein sequence: CASGTSYEQYF.

This clone was counted only a few times. This rearrangement joins TRBV7-9 to TRBJ1-2; the D is unclear. Germline CDR1 is SEHNR and CDR2 is FQNEAQ (reference sequence). V dropped 5 bases and J dropped 7 bases, with 17 bases sitting between them. The CDR3 loop spans 14 amino acids. The CDR3 reads CASSPYEGWSGYTF. Written as DNA, the CDR3 is TGTGCCAGCAGCCCCTATGAGGGCTGGAGTGGCTACACCTTC. Full variable domain (remainder filled in from reference TRBV7-9 and TRBJ1-2): DTGVSQNPRHKITKRGQNVTFRCDPISEHNRLYWYRQTLGQGPEFLTYFQNEAQLEKSRLLSDRFSAERPKGSFSTLEIQRTEQGDSAMYLCASSPYEGWSGYTFGSGTRLTVV.

The V call is TRBV15, the J call TRBJ1-4, with D tentatively TRBD1 (5 bases). This CDR3 comprises 14 residues. Trimming removed 1 base at V and 7 bases at J, with 10 bases between. Germline V gene sequence: CDR1 LNHNV, CDR2 YYDKDF (reference sequence). DNA of the CDR3: TGTGCCACCAGCAGAGTGGGACGGATTGAAAAACTGTTTTTT. It translates to CATSRVGRIEKLFF. Full variable domain (rest looked up from reference TRBV15 and TRBJ1-4): DAMVIQNPRYQVTQFGKPVTLSCSQTLNHNVMYWYQQKSSQAPKLLFHYYDKDFNNEADTPDNFQSRRPNTSFCFLDIRSPGLGDTAMYLCATSRVGRIEKLFFGSGTQLSVL.

In the case of this clone: Other DNA sequences within the sample encode an identical CDR3. The chain employs TRBV6-5 and TRBJ1-3; no clear D gene. This CDR3 spans 15 amino acids. Germline V gene sequence: CDR1 MNHEY, CDR2 SVGAGI. The ends were cut back, 0 bases at V and 0 bases at J, with 6 bases in the middle. CDR3 sequence reads: CASSYSAVSGNTIYF. CDR3 DNA sequence: TGTGCCAGCAGTTACTCGGCGGTCTCTGGAAACACCATATATTTT.

DNA of the CDR3: TGTGCCAGCAGCCCTGGAGGGCGGACCGACCAAGAGACCCAGTACTTC. This gives the protein CASSPGGRTDQETQYF. This chain joins TRBV5-5 and TRBJ2-5; D is perhaps TRBD2 (6 bases). The CDR3 sequence is 16 residues long. Trimming cost V 4 bases and J 0 bases, with 16 bases left between them. Looked up from germline, CDR1 is SGHKS and CDR2 is YYEKEE (reference sequence).

CDR3 nucleotides: TGTGCCAGCACCCGAACGGGCCTTCGGAGAGATACGCAGTATTTT. As protein: CASTRTGLRRDTQYF. The chain carries TRBV2 and TRBJ2-3; no definite D call. Germline lookup yields CDR1 SNHLY and CDR2 FYNNEI. The ends were cut back, 7 bases at V and 5 bases at J, with 19 bases in the middle. This CDR3 region has 15 residues.

The rearrangement links TRBV7-8 to TRBJ1-1; D possibly corresponds to TRBD1 (5 bases). V was trimmed by 5 bases and J by 4 bases, leaving 14 bases between them. Germline lookup yields CDR1 SGHVS and CDR2 FQNEAQ. The CDR3 consists of 14 residues. CDR3 region: CASSPRDEGTEAFF. The CDR3, as DNA: TGTGCCAGCAGCCCCCGGGACGAGGGCACTGAAGCTTTCTTT.

V and J are TRBV30 and TRBJ1-3; no definite D call. This CDR3 spans 14 amino acids. In germline, CDR1 is GTSNPN, CDR2 SVGIG (reference sequence). The V and J ends lost 0 bases and 3 bases respectively, with 9 bases between them. The CDR3 region has the DNA TGTGCCTGGAGTGTACGGGGAGGTGGAAACACCATATATTTT. It codes for CAWSVRGGGNTIYF. The full variable domain, with the rest looked up from reference TRBV30 and TRBJ1-3, is SQTIHQWPATLVQPVGSPLSLECTVEGTSNPNLYWYRQAAGRGLQLLFYSVGIGQISSEVPQNLSASRPQDRQFILSSKKLLLSDSGFYLCAWSVRGGGNTIYFGEGSWLTVV.

This clone was observed a few times. CDR3 DNA: TGCGCCAGCGGAGAAGAGACCCAGTACTTC. This sequence encodes CASGEETQYF. The chain joins TRBV5-1 to TRBJ2-5; D is uncertain. V was trimmed by 7 bases and J by 3 bases, leaving 4 bases between them. Germline lookup yields CDR1 SGHRS and CDR2 YFSETQ. This CDR3 is 10 amino acids long.

The rearrangement uses TRBV27 and TRBJ2-1; no reliable D call. CDR1 is MNHEY, CDR2 SMNVEV, per germline (reference sequence). CDR3 length: 12 residues. V gave up 6 bases and J gave up 6 bases, with 9 bases separating them. CDR3 amino acids: CASRLWGNEQFF. The CDR3 DNA reads as TGTGCCAGCAGGTTGTGGGGCAATGAGCAGTTCTTC.

This chain connects TRBV29-1 to TRBJ2-7, with D possibly being TRBD1 (5 bases). The CDR3 length is 16 residues. The germline V gene encodes CDR1 SQVTM and CDR2 ANQGSEA. The ends were cut back, 1 base at V and 0 bases at J, with 16 bases in the middle. The CDR3 DNA sequence: TGCAGCGTTGAAGTTTGGACGGACACCGCCTCCTACGAGCAGTACTTC. It is translated as CSVEVWTDTASYEQYF.

This clone has only a few counts. The chain employs TRBV7-9 and TRBJ1-4; D is undetermined. The CDR3 contains 13 residues. Germline V CDR1 and CDR2: SEHNR, FQNEAQ (reference sequence). Trimming pared 0 bases from V and 5 bases from J, leaving 4 bases between. CDR3 in amino acids: CASSLASNEKLFF. CDR3 nucleotides: TGTGCCAGCAGCTTAGCTTCGAATGAAAAACTGTTTTTT.